These 17 T cell receptor beta chains were all obtained from the same sample, sequenced in a study of radiotherapy plus CTLA-4 blockade in lung cancer. The assay was immunoSEQ multiplex PCR, and TCRdb's table has in-frame clones only and misses some. The profile shows 32,000 or so clones, 70% to 75% of them singletons. Source: peripheral blood, taken from a patient treated with radiotherapy plus ipilimumab. The receptor set was obtained from a human donor with non-small cell lung cancer that progressed on radiotherapy plus ipilimumab.

The chain carries TRBV18 and TRBJ2-1; 10 bases are shared with TRBD2. There are 15 residues in the CDR3. From germline, CDR1 is KGHSH and CDR2 LQKENI. V shed 3 bases, J shed 6 bases, and the junction held 5 bases outside the gene matches. The CDR3 coding sequence is TGTGCCAGCTCACCTCTAGCGGGAGCTTCCAATGAGCAGTTCTTC. Amino acid sequence: CASSPLAGASNEQFF.

The rearrangement uses TRBV6-1 and TRBJ2-6; 9 positions match TRBD1. With 8 bases clipped from V and 2 bases from J, the junction kept 4 bases outside the gene matches. The CDR3 totals 15 residues. Per the germline V gene, CDR1 is MNHNS and CDR2 is SASEGT. The CDR3 DNA reads TGTGCCAGCTTGACAGGGGGGACTGGGGCCAACGTCCTGACTTTC. Amino acids: CASLTGGTGANVLTF.

This chain uses TRBV7-9 with TRBJ1-2, with TRBD1 matching over 7 bases. After removal of 4 bases from V and 4 bases from J, the junction contained 6 bases not matched to a gene. The germline CDR1 and CDR2 sequences are SEHNR and FQNEAQ (reference sequence). The CDR3 runs to 14 residues. The CDR3 DNA reads as TGTGCCAGCAGCTCCACCACAGGGGTCTATGGCTACACCTTC. Its protein is CASSSTTGVYGYTF.

The CDR3 coding sequence is TGTGCCAGCAGCGTCAGTAAACTAGGGCAGAACACCGGGGAGCTGTTTTTT. Translation gives CASSVSKLGQNTGELFF. This chain connects TRBV9 to TRBJ2-2, with D maybe TRBD2 (5 bases). The germline V gene encodes CDR1 SGDLS and CDR2 YYNGEE. The CDR3 is 17 residues long. V was shortened by 2 bases and J by 1 base, with 15 bases between the two germline ends.

The V gene is TRBV14, the J gene TRBJ2-1; 9 nucleotides align to TRBD2. The trim removed 4 bases at V and 5 bases at J, leaving 9 bases unmatched. This CDR3 has 16 amino acids. Germline CDR1 reads SGHDN; CDR2 reads FVKESK. The CDR3 nucleotides are TGTGCCAGCAGCCCGGGGTGGAGACTAGCGGACAATGAGCAGTTCTTC. This gives the protein CASSPGWRLADNEQFF. The whole variable domain, filled in from reference TRBV14 and TRBJ2-1, reads EAGVTQFPSHSVIEKGQTVTLRCDPISGHDNLYWYRRVMGKEIKFLLHFVKESKQDESGMPNNRFLAERTGGTYSTLKVQPAELEDSGVYFCASSPGWRLADNEQFFGPGTRLTVL.

This clone was observed a few times. Mismatch with germline at one junction end may stem from a read error. The gene calls are TRBV4-3 and TRBJ1-6, with 7 positions matching TRBD1. The length of the CDR3 is 14 residues. Germline values: CDR1 LGHNA, CDR2 YSLEER. The CDR3 protein is CASSKDRVAKPLHF. CDR3 nucleotides: TGCGCCAGCAGCAAAGACAGGGTCGCAAAGCCCCTCCACTTT.

This chain links TRBV4-1 with TRBJ1-4, with a tentative D call TRBD1 (5 bases). The ends were cut back, 3 bases at V and 6 bases at J, with 14 bases in the middle. The germline CDR1 and CDR2 sequences are MGHRA and YSYEKL. This CDR3 spans 15 amino acids. The CDR3 region is CASSQGPTRDEKLFF. As DNA, the CDR3 is TGCGCCAGCAGCCAGGGACCGACGCGCGATGAAAAACTGTTTTTT.

The chain employs TRBV28 and TRBJ2-2, with TRBD1 matching 8 bases. CDR1 MDHEN and CDR2 SYDVKM come from the germline V gene. V was pared by 2 bases and J by 1 base, with 6 bases of the junction left unmatched. The CDR3 covers 17 residues. The CDR3 nucleotides read TGTGCCAGCAGTTTAGTGGGTGGACAGGGGAACACCGGGGAGCTGTTTTTT. It encodes CASSLVGGQGNTGELFF. Variable domain in full (rest from reference TRBV28 and TRBJ2-2): DVKVTQSSRYLVKRTGEKVFLECVQDMDHENMFWYRQDPGLGLRLIYFSYDVKMKEKGDIPEGYSVSREKKERFSLILESASTNQTSMYLCASSLVGGQGNTGELFFGEGSRLTVL.

This chain connects TRBV7-8 to TRBJ2-5; TRBD1 or TRBD2 may be the D gene (6 bases each). The CDR3 runs to 15 residues. The V gene lost 4 bases and the J gene lost 5 bases, with 17 bases spanning the gap. Germline CDR1 and CDR2: SGHVS and FQNEAQ. Here the CDR3 reads CASSSSRGRIETQYF. DNA for the CDR3: TGTGCCAGCAGCTCCAGTAGGGGGAGGATCGAGACCCAGTACTTC.

This chain links TRBV6-1 with TRBJ1-5; 8 bases are a match to TRBD1. CDR3 length: 15 residues. CDR1 and CDR2 from the germline V gene are MNHNS and SASEGT. J was trimmed by 6 bases and V by 6 bases; bases with no gene match: 10. CDR3 sequence (DNA): TGTGCCAGCAGCGTCCTTACAGGGGGGGGTCAGCCCCAGCATTTT. Protein product: CASSVLTGGGQPQHF.

The V and J genes are TRBV7-3 and TRBJ1-6; unclear D gene. The CDR3 length is 16 residues. Trimming shortened V by 5 bases and J by 4 bases, and 15 bases separated the two germline ends. Germline loops: CDR1 SGHTA, CDR2 FQGTGA. The CDR3 is CASSPRRGFYNSPLHF. In DNA, the CDR3 is TGTGCCAGCAGCCCCCGACGGGGATTTTATAATTCACCCCTCCACTTT.

J is TRBJ2-7 and V is TRBV7-8, with 8 bases that match TRBD1. Unmatched junction bases numbered 15, after V lost 5 bases and J lost 3 bases. From germline, CDR1 is SGHVS and CDR2 FQNEAQ. The CDR3 is 17 amino acids. The CDR3 nucleotides are TGTGCCAGCAGCCCGTGGACAGGGTCGGCAGTAGTCTACGAGCAGTACTTC. This sequence encodes CASSPWTGSAVVYEQYF. Full variable domain (rest looked up from reference TRBV7-8 and TRBJ2-7): GAGVSQSPRYKVAKRGQDVALRCDPISGHVSLFWYQQALGQGPEFLTYFQNEAQLDKSGLPSDRFFAERPEGSVSTLKIQRTQQEDSAVYLCASSPWTGSAVVYEQYFGPGTRLTVT.

The chain couples TRBV10-1 to TRBJ2-4, with 12 bases matching TRBD1. The ends lost 4 bases at V and 3 bases at J; junction bases unmatched: 16. CDR3 size: 20 residues. The germline CDR1 and CDR2 sequences are WNHNN and SYGVQD (reference sequence). CDR3 nucleotide sequence: TGCGCCAGCAGTGGGCGCTGGAGGGCGGGACAGGGGGCGGTCAAAAACATTCAGTACTTC. Amino acid sequence: CASSGRWRAGQGAVKNIQYF.

In this sample, this clone turned up once. This chain uses TRBV10-1 with TRBJ2-5, with TRBD2 matching 9 bases. CDR1 is WNHNN, CDR2 SYGVQD, per germline (reference sequence). Trimming cost V 6 bases and J 4 bases; bases outside gene matches: 0. CDR3 length: 12 amino acids. The CDR3 nucleotides are TGCGCCAGCAGACTAGCGGGAGAGACCCAGTACTTC. Protein product: CASRLAGETQYF.

The chain recombines TRBV11-3 with TRBJ2-3; D tentatively reads TRBD1 or TRBD2 (5 bases each). This CDR3 has 13 amino acids. Trimming took 8 bases from V and 0 from J, leaving 9 bases between them. Per germline, CDR1 SGHNT and CDR2 YENEEA. The CDR3: CASSRDSTDTQYF. CDR3 coding DNA: TGTGCCAGCTCCCGGGACAGCACAGATACGCAGTATTTT.

This chain connects TRBV18 to TRBJ1-2, with 8 bases fitting TRBD1. From germline, CDR1 is KGHSH and CDR2 LQKENI. After removal of 3 bases from V and 8 bases from J, the junction contained 5 bases not matched to a gene. The CDR3 extends over 13 amino acids. CDR3 sequence reads: CASSPGQERGYTF. CDR3 sequence (DNA): TGTGCCAGCTCACCGGGACAGGAGCGGGGCTACACCTTC.

The gene calls are TRBV6-1 and TRBJ1-5, with a tentative D call TRBD1 (5 bases). In germline, CDR1 is MNHNS, CDR2 SASEGT. With 3 bases removed from V and 4 bases from J, the gap between germline ends came to 13 bases. The length of the CDR3 is 15 residues. The CDR3 nucleotides read TGTGCCAGCAGTGATCTAAGGGCAGGGAATCAGCCCCAGCATTTT. Translation: CASSDLRAGNQPQHF.